This T cell receptor (beta chain) derives from a study of cytomegalovirus exposure and HLA in healthy donors. Study in general: Clustering assigned 70% to 90% of the roughly 420 genotyped donors to the Caucasian-associated ancestry cluster.

The study, taken as a whole, reports: Listed as cytomegalovirus-associated were 150 to 200 TCR beta chains. It was reportedly the case that the classifier diagnosed cytomegalovirus status with high specificity and sensitivity.

J lost 6 bases, V lost 4 bases, and 5 bases had no gene match. The CDR3 loop spans 17 amino acids. Germline V gene sequence: CDR1 SGHNT, CDR2 YENEEA. Regarding this clone: The target antigen is unknown.

Amplification used 60 Vbeta primers and 13 Jbeta primers. Method: immunoSEQ multiplex PCR; TCRdb's copy keeps in-frame clones and lacks some. This sample has hundreds of thousands of clones, with almost 80% found just once. J is TRBJ2-2 and V is TRBV11-3; TRBD2 matches at 16 bases. This sequence was found in a male donor in good health and CMV-seronegative. The sequenced material came from PBMCs. CDR3 coding DNA: TGTGCCAGCAGCTCGGGACTAGCGGGAGGGCCAGCCGGGGAGCTGTTTTTT. Protein product: CASSSGLAGGPAGELFF.